These T cell receptor beta chains were read from a single sample in a study of identical twins. TCRdb reprocessed the 5' RACE reads with MiXCR, giving one entry per CDR3 protein. The sample lists hundreds of thousands of distinct CDR3 sequences, around a tenth seen once, with about 5.2% in the top ten. The sequenced sample was memory (CD45RO+) T cells sorted from blood. These TCRs come from a woman aged 18-29 years in good health. The CDR3 runs from the conserved cysteine through the conserved F or W. D genes are given only for firm matches. Rows may omit the clone size; those that give it use once, few, many or a size class.

V	size	D	J	DNA	CDR3
TRBV7-8	NA	NA	TRBJ2-7	TGTGCCAGCAGCTTAATATCCAGCCCCTACGAGCAGTACTTC	CASSLISSPYEQYF
TRBV29-1	few	NA	TRBJ2-2	TGCAGCGTGACTAGAAACACCGGGGAGCTGTTTTTT	CSVTRNTGELFF
TRBV7-9	few	NA	TRBJ1-1	TGTGCCAGCAGCTTAGATGGAGGGGTAGTATTTCGAGCTTTCTTT	CASSLDGGVVFRAFF
TRBV6-1	many	TRBD1	TRBJ1-1	TGTGCCATCCAGGGACAGCCGAACACTGAAGCTTTCTTT	CAIQGQPNTEAFF
TRBV7-7	few	NA	TRBJ2-2	TGTGCTAGCAGCCCCACATACACCGGGGAGCTGTTTTTT	CASSPTYTGELFF
TRBV14	few	NA	TRBJ1-5	TGTACCAGCAGCCCCCCCCCCAGACAGCCCCAGCATTTT	CTSSPPPRQPQHF
TRBV7-8	few	NA	TRBJ1-6	TGTGCCAGCAGCTTAGACCGGGCAATCTCCTATAATTCACCCCTCCACTTT	CASSLDRAISYNSPLHF
TRBV2	few	TRBD1	TRBJ2-7	TGTGCCAGCAGGGAAACCGGGACAGGGACCGAGCAGTACTTC	CASRETGTGTEQYF
TRBV5-1	few	NA	TRBJ1-1	TGCGCCAGCAGGGTCGAGGCAAGGACTGAAGCTTTCTTT	CASRVEARTEAFF
TRBV5-1	NA	NA	TRBJ2-7	TGCGCCAGCAGCTTGACAGGACCGGGGGAGCAGTACTTC	CASSLTGPGEQYF
TRBV20-1	few	NA	TRBJ2-3	TGCAGTGCTAGAGCCCCGGGACGGAGCACAGATACGCAGTATTTT	CSARAPGRSTDTQYF
TRBV6-5	medium-sized	NA	TRBJ2-1	TGTGCCAGCAGTTACTCTAGCGGCTCCTACAATGAGCAGTTCTTC	CASSYSSGSYNEQFF
TRBV9	few	TRBD1	TRBJ1-2	TGTGCCAGCAGCGTAGGGACAGGCCTTCGGTATGGCTACACCTTC	CASSVGTGLRYGYTF
TRBV6-2/TRBV6-3	NA	TRBD2	TRBJ2-1	TGTGCCAGCAGTTTCCGACTAGCGGGGATAACCACTAACATTGATGAGCAGTTCTTC	CASSFRLAGITTNIDEQFF
TRBV20-1	few	NA	TRBJ2-5	TGCAGTGCTAGAAGAAACTCTATACCTTCGGAGACCCAGTACTTC	CSARRNSIPSETQYF
TRBV18	few	NA	TRBJ1-1	TGTGCCAGCTCACCCTCCCGGGCTGAAGCTTTCTTT	CASSPSRAEAFF
TRBV20-1	NA	NA	TRBJ2-1	TGCAGTCCGTTTGGGAGCTCCTACAATGAGCAGTTCTTC	CSPFGSSYNEQFF
TRBV11-1	NA	NA	TRBJ2-1	TGTGCCAGCAGCTTTTCAGGGCACAATGAGCAGTTCTTC	CASSFSGHNEQFF
TRBV5-1	NA	TRBD2	TRBJ2-5	TGCGCCAGCAGCCAAGGACTAGCCCCCCGGGAGACCCAGTACTTC	CASSQGLAPRETQYF
TRBV7-9	many	NA	TRBJ2-5	TGTGCCAGCAGTCCCGGGACCCAACAAGAGACCCAGTACTTC	CASSPGTQQETQYF
TRBV4-1	NA	NA	TRBJ1-2	TGCGCCAGCAGCTTAATAGAAAAACAGGGTTATGGCTACACCTTC	CASSLIEKQGYGYTF
TRBV5-1	NA	NA	TRBJ2-7	TGCGCCAGCAGCTTGGAGGGAATGGGGGTCCGCGAGCAGTACTTC	CASSLEGMGVREQYF
TRBV9	NA	NA	TRBJ2-1	TGTGCCAGCAGCGTAACCCCGAAGCAAGAGCAGTTCTTC	CASSVTPKQEQFF
TRBV29-1	NA	TRBD2	TRBJ2-5	TGCAGCGCATCTAGCGGACAAGAGACCCAGTACTTC	CSASSGQETQYF
TRBV29-1	few	TRBD1	TRBJ1-2	TGCAGCTCAACCGGGACAGGAAATAACTATGGCTACACCTTC	CSSTGTGNNYGYTF
TRBV9	NA	NA	TRBJ2-2	TGTGCCAGCAGCGTATGGCGGGTGCACACCGGGGAGCTGTTTTTT	CASSVWRVHTGELFF
TRBV4-2	NA	NA	TRBJ2-2	TGTGCCAGCAGCCACAGCACATGGACAGCGAACACCGGGGAGCTGTTTTTT	CASSHSTWTANTGELFF
TRBV5-1	many	NA	TRBJ2-3	TGCGCCAGCAGCTTCGGGCAGGGAGCTAGCACAGATACGCAGTATTTT	CASSFGQGASTDTQYF
TRBV11-2	NA	NA	TRBJ2-4	TGTGCCAGCAGCTTAGCCTCCTTAGCCAAAAACATTCAGTACTTC	CASSLASLAKNIQYF
TRBV21-1	few	NA	TRBJ2-7	TGTGCCAGCAGCAAAGATGGAGCGGGAGCGGTTCTGGCCTACGAGCAGTACTTC	CASSKDGAGAVLAYEQYF
TRBV29-1	NA	NA	TRBJ1-1	TGCAGCTCCGGTGGTCCCGGGGGGAACACTGAAGCTTTCTTT	CSSGGPGGNTEAFF
TRBV20-1	few	NA	TRBJ2-3	TGCAGTGCTCGTCCCGGGGCGGGGACCCGCACAGATACGCAGTATTTT	CSARPGAGTRTDTQYF
TRBV20-1	many	NA	TRBJ2-2	TGCAGTGCTAGAGACAACAAAGACAGGGAGGGCACCGGGGAGCTGTTTTTT	CSARDNKDREGTGELFF
TRBV30	NA	NA	TRBJ2-1	TGTGCCTGGAGTCGGCTAGCAAGAAATGAGCAGTTCTTC	CAWSRLARNEQFF
TRBV9	NA	NA	TRBJ2-5	TGTGCCAGCAGCTCCCCCGGAGGGGTATCTGGAGAGACCCAGTACTTC	CASSSPGGVSGETQYF
TRBV5-1	NA	NA	TRBJ2-2	TGCGCCAGCAGCTCACAGGAGGCCGGGGAGCTGTTTTTT	CASSSQEAGELFF
TRBV18	NA	NA	TRBJ2-7	TGTGCCAGCTCACTACGACGGGCCGACGAGCAGTACTTC	CASSLRRADEQYF
TRBV5-4	NA	NA	TRBJ2-2	TGTGCCAGCAGCCGCGGAGGGTTTAAGAACACCGGGGAGCTGTTTTTT	CASSRGGFKNTGELFF
TRBV20-1	NA	TRBD2	TRBJ2-1	TGCAGTGCTAGACTACGACTAGCGGGAGGGGGTAATGAGCAGTTCTTC	CSARLRLAGGGNEQFF
TRBV7-8	NA	NA	TRBJ1-1	TGTGCCAGCAGCAAGGACAGACAGAACACTGAAGCTTTCTTT	CASSKDRQNTEAFF
TRBV6-4	many	TRBD2	TRBJ2-3	TGTGCCAGCAGTGAGCGGGGGGACATAGATACGCAGTATTTT	CASSERGDIDTQYF
TRBV5-6	NA	NA	TRBJ2-7	TGTGCCAGCAGCTTGGTCGAGGACGTGACCTACGAGCAGTACTTC	CASSLVEDVTYEQYF
TRBV30	NA	NA	TRBJ2-3	TGTGCCTGGAGACAGGGTGGATCAGATACGCAGTATTTT	CAWRQGGSDTQYF
TRBV7-8	few	TRBD2	TRBJ2-1	TGTGCCAGCAGCCTGCCCTCTAGCGGGGGGGCCATCAATGAGCAGTTCTTC	CASSLPSSGGAINEQFF
TRBV27	many	TRBD2	TRBJ2-3	TGTGCCAGCAGGGGGAGGGCAGATACGCAGTATTTT	CASRGRADTQYF
TRBV6-1	few	TRBD2	TRBJ2-1	TGTGCCAGCAGTGAACTAGCGGACTACAATGAGCAGTTCTTC	CASSELADYNEQFF
TRBV20-1	NA	NA	TRBJ1-5	TGCAGTGCTAGAGAAGGGGCGAACAATCAGCCCCAGCATTTT	CSAREGANNQPQHF
TRBV20-1	NA	NA	TRBJ2-7	TGCAGTGCTAGAGTAGCACGGGGCCTCTACGAGCAGTACTTC	CSARVARGLYEQYF
TRBV11-2	NA	TRBD1	TRBJ2-7	TGTGCCAGCAGCACTCAACCGGGACAGACCTACGAGCAGTACTTC	CASSTQPGQTYEQYF